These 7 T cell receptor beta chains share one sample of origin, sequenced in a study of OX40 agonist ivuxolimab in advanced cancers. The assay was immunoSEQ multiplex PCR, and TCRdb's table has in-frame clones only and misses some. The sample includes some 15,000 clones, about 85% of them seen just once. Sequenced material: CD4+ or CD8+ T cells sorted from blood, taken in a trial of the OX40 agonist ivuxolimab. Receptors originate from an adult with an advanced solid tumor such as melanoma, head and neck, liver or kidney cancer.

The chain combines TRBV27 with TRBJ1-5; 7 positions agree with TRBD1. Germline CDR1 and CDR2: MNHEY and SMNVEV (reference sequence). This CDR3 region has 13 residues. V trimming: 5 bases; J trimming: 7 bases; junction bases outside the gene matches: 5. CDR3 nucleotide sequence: TGTGCCAGCAGTAAGACAGGGCACCAGCCCCAGCATTTT. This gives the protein CASSKTGHQPQHF.

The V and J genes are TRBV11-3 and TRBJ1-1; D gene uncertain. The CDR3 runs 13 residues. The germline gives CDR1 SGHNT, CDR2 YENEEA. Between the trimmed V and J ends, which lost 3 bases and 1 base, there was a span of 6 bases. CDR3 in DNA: TGTGCCAGCAGCTTCAACAGGAACACTGAAGCTTTCTTT. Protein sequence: CASSFNRNTEAFF.

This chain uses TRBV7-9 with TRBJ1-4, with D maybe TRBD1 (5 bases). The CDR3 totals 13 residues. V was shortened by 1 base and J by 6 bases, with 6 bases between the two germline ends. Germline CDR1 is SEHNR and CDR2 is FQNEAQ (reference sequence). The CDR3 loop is CASSLGGDEKLFF. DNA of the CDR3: TGTGCCAGCAGCTTAGGGGGGGATGAAAAACTGTTTTTT.

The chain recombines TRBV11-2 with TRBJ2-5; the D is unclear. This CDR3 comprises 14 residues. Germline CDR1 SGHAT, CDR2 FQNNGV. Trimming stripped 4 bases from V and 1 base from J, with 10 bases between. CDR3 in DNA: TGTGCCAGCAGCTCCCCGGGCCTCCAAGAGACCCAGTACTTC. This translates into CASSSPGLQETQYF.

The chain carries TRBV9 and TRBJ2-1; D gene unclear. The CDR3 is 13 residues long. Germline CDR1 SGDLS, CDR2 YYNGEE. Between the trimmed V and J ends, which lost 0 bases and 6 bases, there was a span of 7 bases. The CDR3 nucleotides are TGTGCCAGCAGCGTAGAGTCGTCCAATGAGCAGTTCTTC. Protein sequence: CASSVESSNEQFF.

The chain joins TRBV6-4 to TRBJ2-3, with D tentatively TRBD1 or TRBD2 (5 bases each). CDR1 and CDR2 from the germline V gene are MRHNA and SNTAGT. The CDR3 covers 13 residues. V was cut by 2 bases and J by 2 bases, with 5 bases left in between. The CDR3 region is CASSDGTTDTQYF. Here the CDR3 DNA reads TGTGCCAGCAGTGACGGGACCACAGATACGCAGTATTTT.

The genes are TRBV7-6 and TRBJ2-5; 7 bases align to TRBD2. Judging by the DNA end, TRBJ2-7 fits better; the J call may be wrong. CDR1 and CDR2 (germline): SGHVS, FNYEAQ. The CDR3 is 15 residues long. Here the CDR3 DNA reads TGTGCCAGCAGCACCGATGCTAGCGGTGCCTACGAGCAGTACTTC. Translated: CASSTDASGAYEQYF.